The present entry profiles one T cell receptor beta chain with its context. What it recognizes is unknown. The data stem from a study of CD8 T cells in Susac syndrome. Findings of the study overall: The study conceded that its TCR sequencing and HLA analysis involved relatively few individuals.

RNA totalling roughly 0.45 to 1 ug underwent reverse transcription with random hexamers. TCRdb called the immunoSEQ multiplex PCR reads again in MiXCR, with one record for every CDR3 protein. Altogether a few hundred thousand distinct CDR3 sequences are present, 85% to 90% being singletons, with the ten largest covering 0.09% to 0.15%. Germline CDR1 is MGHRA and CDR2 is YSYEKL. The CDR3 runs to 18 residues. The V gene lost 1 base and the J gene lost 4 bases, with 20 bases spanning the gap. This clonotype originated in a human donor with multiple sclerosis. The rearrangement joins TRBV4-1 to TRBJ1-3; D is unresolved. The material sequenced was CD8+ T cells from PBMCs. The CDR3 is CASSQVPTGELGGNTIYF. The CDR3 bases are TGCGCCAGCAGCCAAGTCCCGACCGGGGAATTGGGCGGAAACACCATATATTTT.